This is a list of T cell receptor beta chains from one sample in a study of lymphopenia after photon versus proton radiotherapy. TCRdb keeps only in-frame clones here, not all; method: immunoSEQ multiplex PCR. The table has around 55,000 clones, approximately 88% seen once. Source: peripheral blood, taken from a patient treated with proton-based radiotherapy. These receptors came from a man aged 55-75 years with pancreatic cancer. Both conserved end residues are part of each CDR3. Each record gives: clone size, V gene, J gene, D gene, CDR3 DNA, CDR3 protein. The D gene is left open where the match is weak. Size is stated for part of the rows, as once, few or many counts, or as a class when the clone is expanded.

clone size: NA; V gene: TRBV9; J gene: TRBJ1-3; D gene: NA; CDR3 DNA: TGTGCCAGCAGCACGGGTGGGGGGCAAGGAAACACCATATATTTT; CDR3 protein: CASSTGGGQGNTIYF
clone size: NA; V gene: TRBV4-2; J gene: TRBJ2-5; D gene: TRBD2; CDR3 DNA: TGTGCCAGCAGCCAAGTGTCTAGCGGGACGGGTGAGACCCAGTACTTC; CDR3 protein: CASSQVSSGTGETQYF
clone size: NA; V gene: TRBV6-1; J gene: TRBJ2-3; D gene: TRBD2; CDR3 DNA: TGTGCCAGCAGTGCTAGCGGATCCGGGGCAGATACGCAGTATTTT; CDR3 protein: CASSASGSGADTQYF
clone size: NA; V gene: TRBV9; J gene: TRBJ1-2; D gene: TRBD1; CDR3 DNA: TGTGCCAGCAGCGTCCGGGACAGGGGGTATGGCTACACCTTC; CDR3 protein: CASSVRDRGYGYTF
clone size: NA; V gene: TRBV5-1; J gene: TRBJ2-4; D gene: TRBD2; CDR3 DNA: TGCGCCAGCAGCTTAGGACTAGCGGGACAAAACATTCAGTACTTC; CDR3 protein: CASSLGLAGQNIQYF
clone size: NA; V gene: TRBV6-1; J gene: TRBJ2-4; D gene: NA; CDR3 DNA: TGTGCCAGCAGGGACAGGGAGGGAGCCAAAAACATTCAGTACTTC; CDR3 protein: CASRDREGAKNIQYF
clone size: NA; V gene: TRBV7-8; J gene: TRBJ2-7; D gene: NA; CDR3 DNA: TGTGCCAGCAGCTTATCGGGGACAAAGTCTACTGGGCAGTACTTC; CDR3 protein: CASSLSGTKSTGQYF
clone size: NA; V gene: TRBV5-1; J gene: TRBJ1-5; D gene: TRBD1; CDR3 DNA: TGCGCCAGCAGCTCCGGACAGGGCGGTCAGCCCCAGCATTTT; CDR3 protein: CASSSGQGGQPQHF
clone size: NA; V gene: TRBV4-3; J gene: TRBJ1-4; D gene: NA; CDR3 DNA: TGCGCCAGCAGCCAAGGTCTCATGACAACTAATGAAAAACTGTTTTTT; CDR3 protein: CASSQGLMTTNEKLFF
clone size: NA; V gene: TRBV19; J gene: TRBJ2-5; D gene: TRBD1; CDR3 DNA: TGTGCCACCACCCAAGACAGGGACCGGCGAGAGACCCAGTACTTC; CDR3 protein: CATTQDRDRRETQYF
clone size: NA; V gene: TRBV5-1; J gene: TRBJ1-4; D gene: NA; CDR3 DNA: TGCGCCAGCAGCTTGGGAACAGGTTATAATGAAAAACTGTTTTTT; CDR3 protein: CASSLGTGYNEKLFF
clone size: NA; V gene: TRBV7-9; J gene: TRBJ2-5; D gene: NA; CDR3 DNA: TGTGCCAGCGAAAGGGCACAAGAGACCCAGTACTTC; CDR3 protein: CASERAQETQYF
clone size: NA; V gene: TRBV5-1; J gene: TRBJ1-1; D gene: NA; CDR3 DNA: TGCGCCAGCAGCTTACGGGGGGTGGACACTGAAGCTTTCTTT; CDR3 protein: CASSLRGVDTEAFF
clone size: NA; V gene: TRBV30; J gene: TRBJ2-1; D gene: NA; CDR3 DNA: TGTGCCTGGAGTGTACCCCTCCGGGACTCCTACAATGAGCAGTTCTTC; CDR3 protein: CAWSVPLRDSYNEQFF
clone size: NA; V gene: TRBV28; J gene: TRBJ2-7; D gene: NA; CDR3 DNA: TGTGCCAGCAGCACCTTTTACGAGCAGTACTTC; CDR3 protein: CASSTFYEQYF
clone size: NA; V gene: TRBV7-3; J gene: TRBJ2-3; D gene: NA; CDR3 DNA: TGTGCCAGCAGCTTACCCTCGGGGGATACGCAGTATTTT; CDR3 protein: CASSLPSGDTQYF
clone size: NA; V gene: TRBV14; J gene: TRBJ2-2; D gene: NA; CDR3 DNA: TGTGCCAGCAGCCGCCCCCCGGGGGAGCTGTTTTTT; CDR3 protein: CASSRPPGELFF
clone size: medium-sized; V gene: TRBV7-8; J gene: TRBJ2-7; D gene: TRBD2; CDR3 DNA: TGTGCCAGCAGCTCACTAGCGTACTCCTACGAGCAGTACTTC; CDR3 protein: CASSSLAYSYEQYF
clone size: NA; V gene: TRBV28; J gene: TRBJ2-7; D gene: TRBD1; CDR3 DNA: TGTGCCAGCAGTTTACGGGGACAGATCTACGAGCAGTACTTC; CDR3 protein: CASSLRGQIYEQYF
clone size: NA; V gene: TRBV7-6; J gene: TRBJ2-1; D gene: TRBD2; CDR3 DNA: TGTGCCAGCAGCATCGGACTAGCGGGAGGGCCCGACAATGAGCAGTTCTTC; CDR3 protein: CASSIGLAGGPDNEQFF
clone size: once; V gene: TRBV6-5; J gene: TRBJ2-7; D gene: NA; CDR3 DNA: TGTGCCAGCAGTGAAGATCCGGTTATTAGCGAGCAGTACTTC; CDR3 protein: CASSEDPVISEQYF
clone size: NA; V gene: TRBV27; J gene: TRBJ2-1; D gene: NA; CDR3 DNA: TGTGCCAGCAGTTTATTAGGGTCCCCGGCGGCCAATGAGCAGTTCTTC; CDR3 protein: CASSLLGSPAANEQFF
clone size: NA; V gene: TRBV12-1; J gene: TRBJ2-7; D gene: NA; CDR3 DNA: TGTGCCAGCAGCCCTTGGTCGGGGCGAGGACCCCCCACCTACGAGCAGTACTTC; CDR3 protein: CASSPWSGRGPPTYEQYF
clone size: NA; V gene: TRBV6-5; J gene: TRBJ2-7; D gene: TRBD2; CDR3 DNA: TGTGCCAGCAGGCGACTAGCGGGAGGGCTCGGGGAGCAGTACTTC; CDR3 protein: CASRRLAGGLGEQYF
clone size: NA; V gene: TRBV25-1; J gene: TRBJ2-1; D gene: TRBD2; CDR3 DNA: TGTGCCAGCAGTGTTACTAGCGGGGTCAGTTACAATGAGCAGTTCTTC; CDR3 protein: CASSVTSGVSYNEQFF
clone size: once; V gene: TRBV5-6; J gene: TRBJ2-1; D gene: TRBD2; CDR3 DNA: TGTGCCAGCAGCTCACCCGGACTAGCCCGCCCAGTCGGGCAGTTCTTC; CDR3 protein: CASSSPGLARPVGQFF
clone size: NA; V gene: TRBV4-3; J gene: TRBJ2-2; D gene: NA; CDR3 DNA: TGCGCCAGCAGCCAAGAGTGGGAACGGGTGGACACCGGGGAGCTGTTTTTT; CDR3 protein: CASSQEWERVDTGELFF
clone size: NA; V gene: TRBV7-9; J gene: TRBJ2-1; D gene: NA; CDR3 DNA: TGTGCCAGCAGATCCAGGGCAGGGAACTACAATGAGCAGTTCTTC; CDR3 protein: CASRSRAGNYNEQFF
clone size: NA; V gene: TRBV11-3; J gene: TRBJ2-1; D gene: TRBD2; CDR3 DNA: TGTGCCAGCAACGACCTAGCGGGAGGGTACAATGAGCAGTTCTTC; CDR3 protein: CASNDLAGGYNEQFF
clone size: NA; V gene: TRBV29-1; J gene: TRBJ2-3; D gene: NA; CDR3 DNA: TGCAGCGTTGAAGGACGGAGGCAGGGTACAGATACGCAGTATTTT; CDR3 protein: CSVEGRRQGTDTQYF
clone size: NA; V gene: TRBV19; J gene: TRBJ2-1; D gene: NA; CDR3 DNA: TGTGCCAGCGGAGGGCAGAGCTCCTACAATGAGCAGTTCTTC; CDR3 protein: CASGGQSSYNEQFF
clone size: NA; V gene: TRBV5-6; J gene: TRBJ2-7; D gene: TRBD2; CDR3 DNA: TGTGCCAGCAGCATGGGACTAGCGGCCACCTACGAGCAGTACTTC; CDR3 protein: CASSMGLAATYEQYF
clone size: NA; V gene: TRBV5-4; J gene: TRBJ1-4; D gene: NA; CDR3 DNA: TGTGCCAGCAGCTTGGCTGGAGGGGCCGAGGAAGAAAAACTGTTTTTT; CDR3 protein: CASSLAGGAEEEKLFF
clone size: once; V gene: TRBV5-4; J gene: TRBJ1-1; D gene: NA; CDR3 DNA: TGTGCCAGCAGCTTTGGCACAAACACTGAAGCTTTCTTT; CDR3 protein: CASSFGTNTEAFF
clone size: NA; V gene: TRBV11-1; J gene: TRBJ1-4; D gene: NA; CDR3 DNA: TGTGCCAGCAGCTTATCCCCAGGGACTAATGAAAAACTGTTTTTT; CDR3 protein: CASSLSPGTNEKLFF
clone size: NA; V gene: TRBV6-1; J gene: TRBJ2-5; D gene: NA; CDR3 DNA: TGTGCCAGCAGTGATAGTCAGCTCGGAGAGTACTTC; CDR3 protein: CASSDSQLGEYF
clone size: NA; V gene: TRBV7-2; J gene: TRBJ2-3; D gene: TRBD2; CDR3 DNA: TGTGCCAGCAGCTTGACTAGCGGCACAGATACGCAGTATTTT; CDR3 protein: CASSLTSGTDTQYF
clone size: once; V gene: TRBV7-9; J gene: TRBJ2-1; D gene: NA; CDR3 DNA: TGTGCCAGCAGCTTATCGACTATCGAGCAGTTCTTC; CDR3 protein: CASSLSTIEQFF
clone size: once; V gene: TRBV2; J gene: TRBJ2-7; D gene: TRBD1; CDR3 DNA: TGTGCCAGCAGTCGAACCGGACAGGGCTACGAGCAGTACTTC; CDR3 protein: CASSRTGQGYEQYF
clone size: few; V gene: TRBV19; J gene: TRBJ1-5; D gene: NA; CDR3 DNA: TGTGCCAGTAAGGATGGGGGGCAGCCCCAGCATTTT; CDR3 protein: CASKDGGQPQHF
clone size: NA; V gene: TRBV28; J gene: TRBJ2-7; D gene: NA; CDR3 DNA: TGTGCCAGCAGTTCCCGGGGTCTCAATATCGGCAGGGCCTACGAGCAGTACTTC; CDR3 protein: CASSSRGLNIGRAYEQYF
clone size: NA; V gene: TRBV28; J gene: TRBJ1-1; D gene: NA; CDR3 DNA: TGTGCCATCAAGCGAGGGGGGATGAACACTGAAGCTTTCTTT; CDR3 protein: CAIKRGGMNTEAFF
clone size: NA; V gene: TRBV30; J gene: TRBJ2-3; D gene: TRBD1; CDR3 DNA: TGTGCCTGGAGTGAGGGACAGCCATTTGTCACAGATACGCAGTATTTT; CDR3 protein: CAWSEGQPFVTDTQYF
clone size: NA; V gene: TRBV6-5; J gene: TRBJ2-2; D gene: NA; CDR3 DNA: TGTGCCAGCTCAGGTCTATCGAACACCGGGGAGCTGTTTTTT; CDR3 protein: CASSGLSNTGELFF
clone size: NA; V gene: TRBV6-5; J gene: TRBJ1-2; D gene: NA; CDR3 DNA: TGTGCCAGCAGTTACTCGAACCTAAGAGATGGCTACACCTTC; CDR3 protein: CASSYSNLRDGYTF
clone size: NA; V gene: TRBV9; J gene: TRBJ2-7; D gene: NA; CDR3 DNA: TGTGCCAGCAGCCCGACGACAGGCTACGAGCAGTACTTC; CDR3 protein: CASSPTTGYEQYF
clone size: NA; V gene: TRBV27; J gene: TRBJ2-7; D gene: TRBD1; CDR3 DNA: TGTGCCAGCAGTTTAAGCAGGGGGTCCTACGAGCAGTACTTC; CDR3 protein: CASSLSRGSYEQYF
clone size: NA; V gene: TRBV19; J gene: TRBJ2-6; D gene: TRBD1; CDR3 DNA: TGTGCCAGTAGACCCAACGGACAGGGCTTCCTCCCTGGGGCCAACGTCCTGACTTTC; CDR3 protein: CASRPNGQGFLPGANVLTF
clone size: NA; V gene: TRBV7-3; J gene: TRBJ2-1; D gene: TRBD1; CDR3 DNA: TGTGCCAGCAGCTTAATGGGCCGACAGGGGAATGAGCAGTTCTTC; CDR3 protein: CASSLMGRQGNEQFF
clone size: NA; V gene: TRBV7-9; J gene: TRBJ2-2; D gene: TRBD1; CDR3 DNA: TGTGCCAGCAGCCCACAGGGGCCCACCGGGGAGCTGTTTTTT; CDR3 protein: CASSPQGPTGELFF
clone size: NA; V gene: TRBV5-1; J gene: TRBJ1-1; D gene: NA; CDR3 DNA: TGCGCCAGCAGCTTGAACAGGGCCGAAGGTGAAGCTTTCTTT; CDR3 protein: CASSLNRAEGEAFF
clone size: NA; V gene: TRBV27; J gene: TRBJ1-4; D gene: TRBD1; CDR3 DNA: TGTGCCAGCAGTCGCACCCAGACAGGGCTGGGGGAAAAACTGTTTTTT; CDR3 protein: CASSRTQTGLGEKLFF
clone size: NA; V gene: TRBV7-2; J gene: TRBJ2-5; D gene: NA; CDR3 DNA: TGTGCCAGCACCTTCGGCGGGCCAGAGACCCAGTACTTC; CDR3 protein: CASTFGGPETQYF
clone size: NA; V gene: TRBV28; J gene: TRBJ1-4; D gene: NA; CDR3 DNA: TGTGCCAGCAGTTCGATGATGGCGGGTAATGAAAAACTGTTTTTT; CDR3 protein: CASSSMMAGNEKLFF